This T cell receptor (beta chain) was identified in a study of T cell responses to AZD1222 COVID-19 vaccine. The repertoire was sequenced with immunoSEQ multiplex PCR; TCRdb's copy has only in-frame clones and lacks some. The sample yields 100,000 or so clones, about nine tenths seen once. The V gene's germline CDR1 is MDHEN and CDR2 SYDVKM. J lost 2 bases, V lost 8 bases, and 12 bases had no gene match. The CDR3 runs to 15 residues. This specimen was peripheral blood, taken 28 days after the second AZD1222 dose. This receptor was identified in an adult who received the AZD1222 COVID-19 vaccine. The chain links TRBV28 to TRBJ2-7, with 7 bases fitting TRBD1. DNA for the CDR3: TGTGCCAGCTCAACAGGGGACGGGGTTACCTACGAGCAGTACTTC. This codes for CASSTGDGVTYEQYF. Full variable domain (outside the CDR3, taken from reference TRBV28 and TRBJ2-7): DVKVTQSSRYLVKRTGEKVFLECVQDMDHENMFWYRQDPGLGLRLIYFSYDVKMKEKGDIPEGYSVSREKKERFSLILESASTNQTSMYLCASSTGDGVTYEQYFGPGTRLTVT.